This T cell receptor beta chain was observed in a study of blood T cell repertoires in COVID-19. Background on the study: The origin of the acute and convalescent COVID-19 samples was the United States, Italy and Spain.

Per the authors' pipeline: By means of reference gene primer amplification, nucleated cell counts were estimated. Generated by immunoSEQ multiplex PCR, the TCRdb table keeps only in-frame clones and is missing some. V and J calls and clone size are as listed in that table; D and trimming were resolved from the DNA. The table has under 200,000 clones, roughly 82% seen once. Recruited during active infection, patients (from Seattle) were subsequently followed longitudinally. Unmatched junction bases numbered 2, after V lost 0 bases and J lost 6 bases. CDR1 and CDR2 (germline): SGHNT, YYREEE (reference sequence). The CDR3 runs 13 residues.

The chain joins TRBV5-4 to TRBJ1-2; TRBD1 matches at 7 bases. The TCR originated in a woman aged 60-70 years with COVID-19, enrolled during active disease. What was sequenced was peripheral blood. CDR3 nucleotides: TGTGCCAGCAGCTTGGCCGGGACAGATGGCTACACCTTC. Protein sequence: CASSLAGTDGYTF.